These 19 T cell receptor beta chains came from one sample sequenced in a study of CD8 T cells in ankylosing spondylitis. Whole-study results and caveats: Roughly eight highly homologous variants formed a TCR beta motif that appeared characteristic of ankylosing spondylitis blood.

What these receptors recognize is not known. TCRdb analysed the 5' RACE reads with MiXCR anew, one entry per CDR3 protein. The data contain about 440,000 distinct CDR3 sequences, 15% to 20% of them singletons. Sequences were obtained from blood, either unsorted or a sorted T cell fraction (not recorded which). The receptor set was obtained from a male donor with ankylosing spondylitis.

The genes are TRBV6-5 and TRBJ2-3; no reliable D call. The CDR3 has 16 residues. CDR1 is MNHEY, CDR2 SVGAGI, per germline. Trimming shortened V by 6 bases and J by 1 base, and 17 bases separated the two germline ends. The CDR3 protein is CASRTTSSIGTDTQYF. For the CDR3, the DNA is TGTGCCAGCAGAACTACATCTAGTATCGGCACAGATACGCAGTATTTT.

There are a few counts of this clonotype. V is TRBV5-1 and J is TRBJ2-1; D is perhaps TRBD1 or TRBD2 (5 bases each). V was pared by 4 bases and J by 13 bases, with 21 bases between. This CDR3 has 14 amino acids. The germline V gene has CDR1 SGHRS and CDR2 YFSETQ. The CDR3 DNA reads as TGCGCCAGCAGCAACCCTGGGGTGGGGGATCCCCAGTTCTTC. Protein product: CASSNPGVGDPQFF.

In this sample, this clonotype turned up a few times. The chain recombines TRBV6-1 with TRBJ2-7, with D tentatively TRBD2 (6 bases). V was shortened by 4 bases and J by 4 bases, with 20 bases between the two germline ends. This CDR3 is 16 amino acids long. CDR1 MNHNS and CDR2 SASEGT come from the germline V gene. CDR3 nucleotide sequence: TGTGCCAGCAGTGGACTTATGGCGGGGCGTCAGTACGAGCAGTACTTC. Its protein is CASSGLMAGRQYEQYF.

This clonotype was counted between two and nine times. The rearrangement links TRBV5-1 to TRBJ2-1; D is undetermined. This CDR3 contains 13 residues. V dropped 0 bases and J dropped 6 bases, with 7 bases sitting between them. Germline CDR1 reads SGHRS; CDR2 reads YFSETQ. Written as DNA, the CDR3 is TGCGCCAGCAGCTTGGGGTGGCGCAATGAGCAGTTCTTC. This encodes CASSLGWRNEQFF. The variable domain in full, completed from reference TRBV5-1 and TRBJ2-1, reads KAGVTQTPRYLIKTRGQQVTLSCSPISGHRSVSWYQQTPGQGLQFLFEYFSETQRNKGNFPGRFSGRQFSNSRSEMNVSTLELGDSALYLCASSLGWRNEQFFGPGTRLTVL.

This clonotype was counted between two and nine times. The chain employs TRBV28 and TRBJ1-5; TRBD1 aligns across 9 bases. CDR3 length: 15 amino acids. Germline lookup yields CDR1 MDHEN and CDR2 SYDVKM. Unmatched junction bases numbered 8, after V lost 6 bases and J lost 5 bases. CDR3 sequence (DNA): TGTGCCAGCAGACCGACAGGGGGACAGCATCAGCCCCAGCATTTT. Translated, it gives CASRPTGGQHQPQHF.

This chain connects TRBV7-6 to TRBJ2-1; maybe TRBD2 (5 bases). This CDR3 region has 16 residues. V was clipped by 5 bases and J by 5 bases, with 19 bases between them. CDR1 is SGHVS, CDR2 FNYEAQ, per germline. The CDR3 DNA follows: TGTGCCAGCAGCACCCGCCGAGAGGGCAAAAACAATGAGCAGTTCTTC. Protein sequence: CASSTRREGKNNEQFF. The whole variable domain, filled in from reference TRBV7-6 and TRBJ2-1, reads GAGVSQSPRYKVTKRGQDVALRCDPISGHVSLYWYRQALGQGPEFLTYFNYEAQQDKSGLPNDRFSAERPEGSISTLTIQRTEQRDSAMYRCASSTRREGKNNEQFFGPGTRLTVL.

The chain couples TRBV7-2 to TRBJ2-3; perhaps TRBD2 as D (5 bases). The germline V gene has CDR1 SGHTA and CDR2 FQGNSA. Trimming left V 5 bases short and J 0 bases short, with 9 bases between. The CDR3 runs to 14 residues. The DNA for the CDR3 is TGTGCCAGCAGCCGGCGGACTAGCACAGATACGCAGTATTTT. Its protein product is CASSRRTSTDTQYF.

The CDR3 DNA is TGTGCCAGCAGCTTGAGCGGGGGGTTGGAGACCCAGTACTTC. Translating gives CASSLSGGLETQYF. The chain carries TRBV7-3 and TRBJ2-5; 9 bases agree with TRBD2. Germline loops: CDR1 SGHTA, CDR2 FQGTGA. CDR3 size: 14 residues. V lost 3 bases to trimming and J lost 5 bases; unmatched junction nucleotides: 4.

This clonotype has only a few counts. V usage is TRBV10-3 and J usage is TRBJ1-2; D perhaps matches TRBD1 (6 bases). The CDR3 loop spans 15 amino acids. V lost 7 bases, J lost 3 bases, and 18 bases lay in between. The germline gives CDR1 ENHRY, CDR2 SYGVKD. The CDR3 DNA follows: TGTGCCATCAATCGGGGGGGGGCACCAGACTATGGCTACACCTTC. It translates to CAINRGGAPDYGYTF.

This clonotype was seen only a few times. The chain links TRBV28 to TRBJ2-7, with 16 bases aligning to TRBD2. CDR1 is MDHEN, CDR2 SYDVKM, per germline. This CDR3 is 19 amino acids long. Losses at the gene ends were 5 bases for V and 2 bases for J; bases not matched to a gene: 12. Here the CDR3 reads CASSPPGTSGRVPTYEQYF. Here the CDR3 DNA reads TGTGCCAGCAGTCCTCCCGGGACTAGCGGGAGGGTACCGACCTACGAGCAGTACTTC.

This clonotype was seen a few times. This chain joins TRBV21-1 and TRBJ2-7; the D call TRBD1 from the table was never checked on the DNA. TRBV21-1 is a pseudogene locus. This CDR3 is built from 20 residues. The CDR3 here is CASSKEAQLQGLAESHEQYF. CDR3 DNA: TGTGCCAGCAGCAAAGAAGCGCAATTACAGGGGCTAGCCGAGTCCCACGAGCAGTACTTC.

A few counts support this clonotype. The rearrangement links TRBV12-3 or TRBV12-4 to TRBJ1-3; no definite D call. The CDR3 extends over 13 amino acids. The V end lost 6 bases, the J end lost 0 bases, and 6 bases lay between the germline ends. CDR3 nucleotide sequence: TGTGCCAGCAGGCATAACTCTGGAAACACCATATATTTT. Encoded protein: CASRHNSGNTIYF.

This sequence joins TRBV20-1 and TRBJ2-5; the D is unclear. V shed 7 bases and J shed 5 bases, with 11 bases lying between them. This CDR3 is built from 11 residues. The V gene's germline CDR1 is DFQATT and CDR2 SNEGSKA (reference sequence). The CDR3: CSGAGEETQYF. The CDR3 region has the DNA TGCAGTGGGGCAGGAGAGGAGACCCAGTACTTC.

A few counts support this clonotype. The chain links TRBV29-1 to TRBJ1-2; the match to TRBD1 covers 11 bases. The CDR3 extends over 13 amino acids. V gave up 7 bases and J gave up 3 bases; unmatched junction bases: 4. Germline CDR1 SQVTM, CDR2 ANQGSEA. The CDR3 loop reads CSARGQGDYGYTF. In nucleotides, the CDR3 is TGCAGCGCGCGGGGACAGGGGGACTATGGCTACACCTTC.

This clonotype has more than one count but fewer than ten. The chain couples TRBV10-3 to TRBJ1-5, with D possibly being TRBD1 (5 bases). The CDR3 loop spans 14 amino acids. V was shortened by 4 bases and J by 4 bases, with 11 bases between the two germline ends. Germline assignment: CDR1 ENHRY and CDR2 SYGVKD. In DNA form, the CDR3 reads TGTGCCATCAGTGCGTTGGGACGGAATCAGCCCCAGCATTTT. It encodes CAISALGRNQPQHF.

At least ten counts were recorded for this clonotype. The gene calls are TRBV4-1 and TRBJ2-1; TRBD2 might be the D (6 bases). The germline V and J ends were trimmed by 0 bases and 0 bases, with 9 bases remaining between them. Germline values: CDR1 MGHRA, CDR2 YSYEKL. The CDR3 is 16 residues long. CDR3 amino acids: CASSQDAGSSYNEQFF. The CDR3 DNA reads TGCGCCAGCAGCCAAGACGCCGGGAGCTCCTACAATGAGCAGTTCTTC.

The V and J genes are TRBV5-1 and TRBJ2-7, with D possibly TRBD1 on 6 matching bases. Germline V gene sequence: CDR1 SGHRS, CDR2 YFSETQ. The CDR3 consists of 14 residues. V was cut by 5 bases and J by 4 bases, with 16 bases left in between. The CDR3 is CASRLYREGYEQYF. As DNA, the CDR3 is TGCGCCAGCAGGTTATACAGGGAAGGGTACGAGCAGTACTTC.

J is TRBJ1-1 and V is TRBV7-9; D is possibly TRBD1 (5 bases). The germline gives CDR1 SEHNR, CDR2 FQNEAQ (reference sequence). The V end was cut by 5 bases, the J end by 1 base, with 11 bases between. This CDR3 is built from 14 residues. The CDR3 DNA sequence: TGTGCCAGCAGCCAGCCCGGGGGGAACACTGAAGCTTTCTTT. The encoded protein is CASSQPGGNTEAFF.

This clonotype was counted a few times. The CDR3 is CASSPGVGRSYNEQFF. For the CDR3, the DNA is TGTGCCAGCAGCCCAGGGGTTGGGCGGTCCTACAATGAGCAGTTCTTC. The rearrangement uses TRBV7-2 and TRBJ2-1, with TRBD1 as a possible D gene (6 bases). V lost 5 bases, J lost 1 base, and 15 bases lay in between. Germline V lookup: CDR1 SGHTA, CDR2 FQGNSA. The CDR3 is 16 residues long.